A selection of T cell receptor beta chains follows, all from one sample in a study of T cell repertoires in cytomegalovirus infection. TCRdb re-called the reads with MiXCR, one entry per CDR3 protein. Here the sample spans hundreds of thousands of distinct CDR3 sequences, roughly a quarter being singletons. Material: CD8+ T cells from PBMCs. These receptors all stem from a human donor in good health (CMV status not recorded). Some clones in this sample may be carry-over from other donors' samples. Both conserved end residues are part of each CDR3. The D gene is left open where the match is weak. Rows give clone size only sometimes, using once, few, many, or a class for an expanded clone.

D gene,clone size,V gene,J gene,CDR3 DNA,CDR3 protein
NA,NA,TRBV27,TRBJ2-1,TGTGCCAGCAGTCGCGGGAACAATGAGCAGTTCTTC,CASSRGNNEQFF
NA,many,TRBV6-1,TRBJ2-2,TGTGCCAGCGGCCCCCTGGACACCGCGAACACCGGGGAGCTGTTTTTT,CASGPLDTANTGELFF
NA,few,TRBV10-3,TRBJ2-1,TGTGCCATCAGTGGCAATCCAGTGAGCTCCTACAATGAGCAGTTCTTC,CAISGNPVSSYNEQFF
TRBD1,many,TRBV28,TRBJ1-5,TGTGCCAGCAGTCCGGGCAGGGGGCGCCGAACCAATCAGCCCCAGCATTTT,CASSPGRGRRTNQPQHF
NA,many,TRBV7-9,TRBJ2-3,TGTGCCAGCACCAAACTCGGGGCAGTCACAGATACGCAGTATTTT,CASTKLGAVTDTQYF
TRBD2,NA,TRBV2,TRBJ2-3,TGTGCCAGCAGCAGACTAGCGGGGTCTAGCACAGATACGCAGTATTTT,CASSRLAGSSTDTQYF
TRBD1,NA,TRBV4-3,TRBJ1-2,TGCGCCAGCAGCCAACCCATCCAGGGGGCATATTTCTACACCTTC,CASSQPIQGAYFYTF
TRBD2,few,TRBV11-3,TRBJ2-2,TGTGCCAGCAGCTTAGTAGCGGGCGGCACCGGGGAGCTGTTTTTT,CASSLVAGGTGELFF
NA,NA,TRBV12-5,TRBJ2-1,TGTGCTAGTGGTTTGGTGGGGGAAGGGGGCGCGGGGGAGCAGTTCTTC,CASGLVGEGGAGEQFF
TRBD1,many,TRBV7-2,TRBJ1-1,TGTGCCAGCAGCGGGTGGGACAGCCGCACTGAAGCTTTCTTT,CASSGWDSRTEAFF
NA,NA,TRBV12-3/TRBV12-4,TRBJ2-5,TGTGCCAGCAGTTTATGGGGCCAGACCCAAACGAACCAAGAGACCCAGTACTTC,CASSLWGQTQTNQETQYF
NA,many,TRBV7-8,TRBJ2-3,TGTGCCAGCAGCGCGGGACGTACTAGCACAGATACGCAGTATTTT,CASSAGRTSTDTQYF
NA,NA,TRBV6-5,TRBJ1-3,TGTGCCAGCAGATGGGGGGGGACTGGAAACACCATATATTTT,CASRWGGTGNTIYF
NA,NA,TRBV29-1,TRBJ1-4,TGCAGCGTTGGGGGGGGGCTTACGCGGGAAAAACTGTTTTTT,CSVGGGLTREKLFF
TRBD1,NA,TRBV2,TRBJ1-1,TGTGCCAGCAGTATTCACCCAATTACAGGGGGCAAGGACACTGAAGCTTTCTTT,CASSIHPITGGKDTEAFF
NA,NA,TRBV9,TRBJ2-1,TGTGCCAGCAGCGTAGGCGGGGCCAAACACAATGAGCAGTTCTTC,CASSVGGAKHNEQFF
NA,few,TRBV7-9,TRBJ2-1,TGTGCCAGCAGCCTCGGGTCCTTTGAGCAGTTCTTC,CASSLGSFEQFF
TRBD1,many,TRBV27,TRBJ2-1,TGTGCCAGCAGTTTGGACAGGGGCCCCTACAATGAGCAGTTCTTC,CASSLDRGPYNEQFF
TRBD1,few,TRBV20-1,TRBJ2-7,TGCAGTGCTAGCGACAGGGGCAACTCCTACGAGCAGTACTTC,CSASDRGNSYEQYF
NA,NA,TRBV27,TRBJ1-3,TGTGCCAGCAGTGGGGGTCAAGTCCCTGGAAACACCATATATTTT,CASSGGQVPGNTIYF
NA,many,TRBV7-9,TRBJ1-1,TGTGCCAGCAGCTTAGGAGGAGGCGAAGCTTTCTTT,CASSLGGGEAFF
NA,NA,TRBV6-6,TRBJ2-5,TGTGCCAGCAGTTACTCTGGGGAGATAGCGGTCCAAGAGACCCAGTACTTC,CASSYSGEIAVQETQYF
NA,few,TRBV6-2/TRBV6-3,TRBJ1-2,TGTGCCAGCACCGGGGGCTACTATGGCTACACCTTC,CASTGGYYGYTF
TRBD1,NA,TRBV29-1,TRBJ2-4,TGCAGCGTTGAGACAGGGGAGGCCAAAAACATTCAGTACTTC,CSVETGEAKNIQYF
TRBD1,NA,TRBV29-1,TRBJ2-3,TGCAGCGTCGAGGGACAGGGGGGGGATACGCAGTATTTT,CSVEGQGGDTQYF
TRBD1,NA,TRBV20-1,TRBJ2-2,TGCAGTGCTATTTTACAGGGGGCTAGGACCGGGGAGCTGTTTTTT,CSAILQGARTGELFF
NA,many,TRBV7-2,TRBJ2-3,TGTGCCAGCAGCTTTCAGGCGTCTGGCACAGATACGCAGTATTTT,CASSFQASGTDTQYF
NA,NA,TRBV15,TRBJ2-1,TGTGCCACCAGCAGAGGAACGGGGTTATGGTTCTTC,CATSRGTGLWFF
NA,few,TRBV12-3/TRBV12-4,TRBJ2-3,TGTGCCAGCAGCCATAGCGGCCGCACAGATACGCAGTATTTT,CASSHSGRTDTQYF
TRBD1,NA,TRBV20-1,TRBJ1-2,TGCAGTGCTAGGGCGACAGGGACTGGCTACACCTTC,CSARATGTGYTF
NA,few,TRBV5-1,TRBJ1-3,TGCGCCAGCAGCTGGGATGCCTCGGGAAACACCATATATTTT,CASSWDASGNTIYF
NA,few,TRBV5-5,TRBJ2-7,TGTGCCAGCACCTTAACGGGGGACGAGCAGTACTTC,CASTLTGDEQYF
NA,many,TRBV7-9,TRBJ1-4,TGTGCCAGCAGCCGAGAGGCAGGGGCGATGGAAAAACTGTTTTTT,CASSREAGAMEKLFF
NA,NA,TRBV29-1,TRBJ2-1,TGCAGCGTTGAAGATTACGACAGGAGCTCCTACAATGAGCAGTTCTTC,CSVEDYDRSSYNEQFF
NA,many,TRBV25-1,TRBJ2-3,TGTGCCAGCAGTGAAGGGACGGTTAGCACAGATACGCAGTATTTT,CASSEGTVSTDTQYF
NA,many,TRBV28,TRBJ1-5,TGTGCCAGCATCCCCGGAGGGGAGGGCAATCAGCCCCAGCATTTT,CASIPGGEGNQPQHF
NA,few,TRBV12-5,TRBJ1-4,TGTGCTAGTGGCTTCACAGCCACAACTAATGAAAGACTGTTTTTT,CASGFTATTNERLFF
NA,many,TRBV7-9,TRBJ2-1,TGTGCCAGCAGCCTCGCTAAACTAGGAAATGATGAGCAGTTCTTC,CASSLAKLGNDEQFF
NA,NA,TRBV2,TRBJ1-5,TGTGCCAGTCGGACAAGGGGTTATAGCAATCAGCCCCAGCATTTT,CASRTRGYSNQPQHF
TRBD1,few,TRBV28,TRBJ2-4,TGTGCCAGCAGTTTCGAAGGGACAGGGAACATTCAGTACTTC,CASSFEGTGNIQYF
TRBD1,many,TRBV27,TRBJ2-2,TGTGCCAGCAGTTTAAGGGGGCGCACCGGGGAGCTGTTTTTT,CASSLRGRTGELFF
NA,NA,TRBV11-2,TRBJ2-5,TGTGCCAGCAGCTTAAACTCGGGCCACCAAGAGACCCAGTACTTC,CASSLNSGHQETQYF
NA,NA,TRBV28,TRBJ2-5,TGTGCCAGCAGTTTTCTTACCGTCAGGGACCAAGAGACCCAGTACTTC,CASSFLTVRDQETQYF
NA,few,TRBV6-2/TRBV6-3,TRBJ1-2,TGTGCCAGCATCGAAAACGGGGCCGGCTATGGCTACACCTTC,CASIENGAGYGYTF
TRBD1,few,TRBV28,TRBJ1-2,TGTGCCAGCAAACCCGGGACAGGGGATTCCTATGGCTACACCTTC,CASKPGTGDSYGYTF
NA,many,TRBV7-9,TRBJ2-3,TGTGCCAGCAGCTTTAGACAGGAGAGCACAGATACGCAGTATTTT,CASSFRQESTDTQYF
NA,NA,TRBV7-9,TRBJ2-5,TGTGCCAGCAGCTTAGTCACCCTCCAAGAGACCCAGTACTTC,CASSLVTLQETQYF
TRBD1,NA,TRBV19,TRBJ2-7,TGTGCCAGTAGTATTGCCGGGACAGCAACCTACGAGCAGTACTTC,CASSIAGTATYEQYF
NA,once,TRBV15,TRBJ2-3,TGTGCCACCAGGGATTACACAGATACGCAGTATTTT,CATRDYTDTQYF
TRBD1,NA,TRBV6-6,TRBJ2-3,TGTGCCAGCAGCCAGGGGGACCCCACAGATACGCAGTATTTT,CASSQGDPTDTQYF
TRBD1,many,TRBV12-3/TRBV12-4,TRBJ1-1,TGTGCCAGCAGTCACGACAGGGGAACTGAAGCTTTCTTT,CASSHDRGTEAFF
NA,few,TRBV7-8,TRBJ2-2,TGTGCCAGCAGCTTAGTCCGCGCTAGAACCGGGGAGCTGTTTTTT,CASSLVRARTGELFF
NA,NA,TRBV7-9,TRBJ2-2,TGTGCCAGCAGCTTAGATCGGAGGGGGCGCGGCACCGGGGAGCTGTTTTTT,CASSLDRRGRGTGELFF
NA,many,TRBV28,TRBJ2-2,TGTGCCAGCATGAGTACCGGGGAGCTGTTTTTT,CASMSTGELFF
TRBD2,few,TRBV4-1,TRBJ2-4,TGCGCCAGCAGCCAAGCTAGCGGGGGGGAGGAAAACATTCAGTACTTC,CASSQASGGEENIQYF